This paragraph covers one TCR beta chain sequence. Germline lookup yields CDR1 MNHEY and CDR2 SVGAGI. This CDR3 contains 14 residues. V was cut by 0 bases and J by 3 bases, with 8 bases left in between. Clones were read by immunoSEQ multiplex PCR, and TCRdb kept only the in-frame ones, dropping some. The table lists under 150,000 clones, around nine tenths of them singletons, with 8.4% in the top ten. The source of the sample is a study of blood T cell repertoires in COVID-19. Study in general: Sites in the United States, Italy and Spain provided acute and convalescent COVID-19 samples.

The sample was peripheral blood. The V call is TRBV6-5, the J call TRBJ1-2; tentative D call: TRBD1 (6 bases). The TCR was taken from a woman in her 70s who had recovered from COVID-19. The CDR3 sequence is CASSYSNRDYGYTF. In DNA, the CDR3 is TGTGCCAGCAGTTACTCGAACAGGGACTATGGCTACACCTTC.